This is a list of T cell receptor beta chains from one sample in a study of blood T cell repertoires in COVID-19. Profiled with immunoSEQ multiplex PCR; TCRdb holds only in-frame clones, not every one. The sample includes 150,000 to 200,000 clones, about 75% of them seen just once. Sequences were obtained from peripheral blood. The receptors were gathered from a woman aged 45-60 years with active or convalescent COVID-19. CDR3s include the opening cysteine and the closing phenylalanine or tryptophan. A D gene is named only where the DNA matches it firmly. Size is omitted from some rows. Given values are once, few, many or a class for expanded clones.

j_call | clone_size | d_call | v_call | cdr3_aa | cdr3_nt
TRBJ1-2 | NA | NA | TRBV5-6 | CASSLGRSLSSGYTF | TGTGCCAGCAGCTTGGGCCGCAGCCTTAGCAGTGGCTACACCTTC
TRBJ2-5 | NA | NA | TRBV4-2 | CASSQENKETQYF | TGTGCCAGCAGCCAAGAAAACAAAGAGACCCAGTACTTC
TRBJ2-1 | NA | NA | TRBV6-1 | CASSELFQGPYNEQFF | TGTGCCAGCAGTGAGCTTTTCCAGGGCCCATACAATGAGCAGTTCTTC
TRBJ1-5 | NA | TRBD1 | TRBV6-2/TRBV6-3 | CASSYSGRDRVNQPQHF | TGTGCCAGCAGTTACTCAGGCAGGGACAGGGTCAATCAGCCCCAGCATTTT
TRBJ2-1 | few | NA | TRBV7-2 | CASSLDSPRNEQFF | TGTGCCAGCAGCTTGGACTCCCCCCGGAATGAGCAGTTCTTC
TRBJ2-7 | NA | TRBD1 | TRBV12-5 | CASGPRQGDEQYF | TGTGCTAGTGGCCCACGACAGGGCGACGAGCAGTACTTC
TRBJ2-3 | many | TRBD1 | TRBV11-3 | CASSYGTGGVDTQYF | TGTGCCAGCAGCTACGGGACAGGGGGCGTAGATACGCAGTATTTT
TRBJ2-7 | NA | TRBD1 | TRBV6-5 | CASSSPGTGNKQYF | TGTGCCAGCAGTTCTCCCGGGACAGGAAACAAGCAGTACTTC
TRBJ1-6 | NA | TRBD1 | TRBV6-4 | CASSDSGQAVYNSPLHF | TGTGCCAGCAGTGACTCGGGACAGGCGGTCTATAATTCACCCCTCCACTTT
TRBJ2-1 | NA | NA | TRBV2 | CASIAIGTNEQFF | TGTGCCAGCATAGCTATCGGTACCAATGAGCAGTTCTTC
TRBJ2-5 | NA | TRBD2 | TRBV7-2 | CASSSVAGGQETQYF | TGTGCCAGCAGCTCCGTAGCGGGAGGCCAAGAGACCCAGTACTTC
TRBJ2-1 | NA | TRBD1 | TRBV4-2 | CASSQGTGGALDEQFF | TGTGCCAGCAGCCAAGGGACAGGGGGCGCCCTGGATGAGCAGTTCTTC
TRBJ2-3 | NA | TRBD2 | TRBV7-9 | CASSSGLAGGRVNTQYF | TGTGCCAGCAGCAGTGGACTAGCGGGAGGGAGAGTGAATACGCAGTATTTT
TRBJ2-2 | NA | NA | TRBV11-3 | CASSHDREVTGELFF | TGTGCCAGCAGTCATGACAGGGAGGTGACCGGGGAGCTGTTTTTT
TRBJ1-4 | NA | TRBD1 | TRBV6-5 | CASSLGTVNEKLFF | TGTGCCAGCAGTCTCGGGACAGTTAATGAAAAACTGTTTTTT
TRBJ1-4 | NA | TRBD1 | TRBV7-9 | CASSLQIIGQGSLEKLFF | TGTGCCAGCAGCCTCCAGATTATAGGACAGGGTAGTTTGGAAAAACTGTTTTTT
TRBJ2-5 | NA | NA | TRBV9 | CASSPGGTAFQETQYF | TGTGCCAGCAGCCCGGGGGGGACAGCCTTCCAAGAGACCCAGTACTTC
TRBJ2-1 | NA | NA | TRBV2 | CASSVRSGGNNEQFF | TGTGCCAGCAGTGTTCGCAGCGGAGGTAACAATGAGCAGTTCTTC
TRBJ1-2 | NA | TRBD1 | TRBV27 | CATLDRRTTNYGYTF | TGTGCCACCCTGGACAGGCGAACCACTAACTATGGCTACACCTTC
TRBJ2-3 | NA | NA | TRBV11-2 | CASSLQGRPSTDTQYF | TGTGCCAGCAGCTTACAGGGGCGACCTAGCACAGATACGCAGTATTTT
TRBJ2-7 | NA | TRBD2 | TRBV23-1 | CASSQSGGFSSYEQYF | TGCGCCAGCAGTCAATCGGGAGGGTTTAGCTCCTACGAGCAGTACTTC
TRBJ1-1 | NA | NA | TRBV6-6 | CASSPQAGTEAFF | TGTGCCAGCAGTCCCCAAGCGGGCACTGAAGCTTTCTTT
TRBJ2-7 | NA | NA | TRBV20-1 | CSARQGYEQYF | TGCAGTGCTAGACAGGGCTACGAGCAGTACTTC
TRBJ2-7 | once | TRBD2 | TRBV28 | CASSASSGRAGDEQYF | TGTGCCAGCAGTGCCTCTAGCGGGAGGGCCGGGGACGAGCAGTACTTC
TRBJ2-1 | NA | NA | TRBV5-4 | CASSLSGLDLREQFF | TGTGCCAGCAGCTTGTCAGGGTTGGATCTGCGTGAGCAGTTCTTC
TRBJ1-1 | NA | NA | TRBV7-2 | CASSVGFSNTEAFF | TGTGCCAGCTCCGTCGGGTTTTCGAACACTGAAGCTTTCTTT
TRBJ2-1 | NA | TRBD1 | TRBV19 | CASIPGTDAGREQFF | TGTGCCAGTATCCCCGGGACAGATGCTGGCCGTGAGCAGTTCTTC
TRBJ1-1 | few | TRBD1 | TRBV7-3 | CASSLTGEPGAFF | TGTGCCAGCAGCCTCACAGGGGAACCGGGGGCTTTCTTT
TRBJ2-7 | few | TRBD2 | TRBV25-1 | CASRTSGNEQYF | TGTGCCAGCAGGACTAGCGGGAACGAGCAGTACTTC
TRBJ2-2 | NA | TRBD2 | TRBV4-3 | CASSRTSGGNTGELFF | TGCGCCAGCAGCCGGACTAGCGGGGGAAACACCGGGGAGCTGTTTTTT
TRBJ2-7 | NA | TRBD1 | TRBV6-5 | CASSATGREQYF | TGTGCCAGCAGCGCGACAGGGCGCGAGCAGTACTTC
TRBJ1-2 | NA | TRBD1 | TRBV15 | CATSKYPGQGYGYTF | TGTGCCACCAGCAAATACCCGGGACAGGGGTATGGCTACACCTTC
TRBJ1-1 | NA | NA | TRBV5-1 | CASSLARQDMNTEAFF | TGCGCCAGCAGCTTGGCCAGGCAGGATATGAACACTGAAGCTTTCTTT
TRBJ2-7 | NA | TRBD1 | TRBV28 | CASRQTGTGTYEQYF | TGTGCCAGCAGACAAACCGGGACAGGGACCTACGAGCAGTACTTC
TRBJ2-7 | few | NA | TRBV2 | CASRQGGASYEQYF | TGTGCCAGCAGACAAGGGGGGGCCTCCTACGAGCAGTACTTC
TRBJ1-2 | NA | NA | TRBV6-4 | CASSDSGRGYTF | TGTGCCAGCAGTGACTCGGGCCGTGGCTACACCTTC
TRBJ1-4 | NA | TRBD1 | TRBV9 | CASSGTGDEKLFF | TGTGCCAGCAGCGGGACAGGGGACGAAAAACTGTTTTTT
TRBJ1-2 | NA | NA | TRBV2 | CASSLGYGYTF | TGTGCCAGCAGCCTCGGCTATGGCTACACCTTC
TRBJ2-1 | NA | TRBD2 | TRBV4-2 | CASSQAGGRADHEQFF | TGTGCCAGCAGCCAAGCTGGCGGGAGGGCCGACCATGAGCAGTTCTTC
TRBJ2-2 | once | TRBD2 | TRBV4-2 | CASSPPASGRTGELFF | TGTGCCAGCAGCCCCCCAGCTAGCGGGAGAACCGGGGAGCTGTTTTTT
TRBJ2-5 | NA | NA | TRBV5-8 | CASRSDRWSGRGETQYF | TGTGCCAGCAGGTCAGATAGATGGTCCGGCAGGGGAGAGACCCAGTACTTC
TRBJ2-7 | NA | TRBD2 | TRBV7-8 | CASSPTGLASSYEQYF | TGTGCCAGCAGCCCAACAGGACTAGCTTCGTCCTACGAGCAGTACTTC
TRBJ2-1 | NA | TRBD2 | TRBV30 | CAWSVPRLAGREQFF | TGTGCCTGGAGTGTACCAAGACTAGCGGGGAGGGAGCAGTTCTTC
TRBJ2-3 | NA | NA | TRBV4-1 | CASSHYLSTDTQYF | TGCGCCAGCAGCCACTACCTAAGCACAGATACGCAGTATTTT
TRBJ2-5 | NA | TRBD2 | TRBV6-2/TRBV6-3 | CASSSGLAGLETQYF | TGTGCCAGCAGCTCGGGACTAGCCGGTTTGGAGACCCAGTACTTC
TRBJ1-4 | NA | TRBD1 | TRBV7-9 | CAISSGQGAPGGEKLFF | TGTGCCATTTCCTCGGGACAGGGGGCGCCTGGAGGGGAAAAACTGTTTTTT
TRBJ2-3 | NA | TRBD2 | TRBV7-6 | CASSLVQRGGGDTQYF | TGTGCCAGCAGCTTAGTCCAGCGGGGGGGCGGGGATACGCAGTATTTT
TRBJ1-5 | NA | NA | TRBV5-6 | CASSLGKQGAWGPQHF | TGTGCCAGCAGCTTGGGAAAACAGGGAGCTTGGGGGCCCCAGCATTTT
TRBJ1-1 | few | TRBD1 | TRBV5-1 | CASSRQGVNTEAFF | TGCGCCAGCAGCCGACAGGGGGTGAACACTGAAGCTTTCTTT
TRBJ1-1 | NA | TRBD1 | TRBV10-3 | CAISDSRTGGMNTEAFF | TGTGCCATCAGTGATTCTAGGACAGGGGGCATGAACACTGAAGCTTTCTTT
TRBJ2-1 | NA | TRBD2 | TRBV11-2 | CASSSGAGGHFNEQFF | TGTGCCAGCAGCTCCGGAGCGGGGGGCCATTTCAATGAGCAGTTCTTC
TRBJ2-3 | once | NA | TRBV30 | CAWSVLYSDTQYF | TGTGCCTGGAGTGTACTTTATTCAGATACGCAGTATTTT